Each of the 24 T cell receptor beta chains below was sequenced from the same sample in a study of T-cell memory formation after mild COVID-19. MiXCR, run by TCRdb on the 5' RACE reads, gives a single entry per CDR3 protein. The sample includes around 320,000 distinct CDR3 sequences, 14% of them seen just once. The sample consisted of PBMCs or a T cell subset sorted from them (not recorded which). All receptors come from a man between 18 and 29 years old who had mild COVID-19 (a few samples of this study predate the infection). Cell type and time point are not known.

The chain joins TRBV10-3 to TRBJ2-7; maybe TRBD2 (5 bases). The CDR3 extends over 17 amino acids. The V end was cut by 2 bases, the J end by 2 bases, with 19 bases between. The germline CDR1 and CDR2 sequences are ENHRY and SYGVKD. CDR3 nucleotides: TGTGCCATCAGTGAGCTGGGCCGAGAAGGACTTACCTACGAGCAGTACGTC. Translating gives CAISELGREGLTYEQYV.

The V call is TRBV4-1, the J call TRBJ2-3; D not resolved. In germline, CDR1 is MGHRA, CDR2 YSYEKL. V was pared by 3 bases and J by 4 bases, with 11 bases between. This CDR3 is 14 amino acids long. As DNA, the CDR3 is TGCGCCAGCAGCCAGGAAGCGTTGGCAGATACGCAGTATTTT. Residues: CASSQEALADTQYF.

This clonotype was seen just once. V is TRBV11-2 and J is TRBJ1-1; tentative D call: TRBD1 (5 bases). Germline assignment: CDR1 SGHAT and CDR2 FQNNGV. V was pared by 6 bases and J by 5 bases, with 19 bases between. The CDR3 contains 15 residues. DNA for the CDR3: TGTGCCAGCAGTCGCCCGGTCGGGGGTTGGACTGAAGCTTTCTTT. It yields the protein CASSRPVGGWTEAFF.

This clonotype was seen at least ten times. This rearrangement joins TRBV7-2 to TRBJ1-1; D perhaps matches TRBD1 (5 bases). V was pared by 11 bases and J by 8 bases, with 18 bases between. The V gene's germline CDR1 is SGHTA and CDR2 FQGNSA. There are 12 residues in the CDR3. CDR3 DNA: TGTGCCTCTGGTTGGGGCAGGTCGGAAGCTTTCTTT. Its translation is CASGWGRSEAFF.

This clonotype was picked up many times. The V call is TRBV6-2 or TRBV6-3, the J call TRBJ2-1; TRBD2 matches at 7 bases. Germline V gene data show CDR1 as MNHEY and CDR2 as SVGEGT. The CDR3 runs to 15 residues. V trimming: 7 bases; J trimming: 0 bases; junction bases outside the gene matches: 6. The CDR3 loop is CASTQSGVSYNEQFF. The CDR3 DNA reads as TGTGCCAGCACCCAGAGCGGGGTCTCCTACAATGAGCAGTTCTTC.

This clonotype was seen a handful of times. V gene TRBV5-1 combines with J gene TRBJ1-2, with D maybe TRBD1 (6 bases). The CDR3 loop spans 14 amino acids. Per the germline V gene, CDR1 is SGHRS and CDR2 is YFSETQ. Trimming took off 2 bases at V and 0 bases at J, with 8 bases between the two ends. CDR3 loop: CASSLQGTNYGYTF. The CDR3 coding sequence is TGCGCCAGCAGCTTACAGGGAACTAACTATGGCTACACCTTC.

This clonotype was found a few times. The chain couples TRBV6-1 to TRBJ1-2; 7 bases fit TRBD1. V shed 7 bases and J 5 bases; nucleotides not matched to a gene: 4. The CDR3 sequence is 12 residues long. In germline, CDR1 is MNHNS, CDR2 SASEGT. The CDR3 loop is CASNPGGYGYTF. In DNA form, the CDR3 reads TGTGCCAGCAATCCAGGGGGGTATGGCTACACCTTC.

This chain uses TRBV5-8 with TRBJ1-1; tentative D call: TRBD1 (6 bases). This CDR3 has 22 amino acids. Germline V gene data show CDR1 as SGHTS and CDR2 as YDEGEE. The V and J ends lost 4 bases and 9 bases respectively, with 43 bases between them. CDR3 protein: CASSEYLGPGDGLGFPDPKAFF. CDR3 coding DNA: TGTGCCAGCAGCGAATATCTTGGGCCAGGGGACGGTTTAGGGTTCCCGGACCCTAAAGCTTTCTTT.

In this sample, this clonotype turned up a few times. The chain couples TRBV7-9 to TRBJ2-5; tentatively, D is TRBD1 (6 bases). Trimming left V 7 bases short and J 7 bases short, with 10 bases between. Germline lookup yields CDR1 SEHNR and CDR2 FQNEAQ (reference sequence). This CDR3 comprises 11 residues. CDR3 coding DNA: TGTGCCAGCACCATAGGGGGGACCCAGTACTTC. Its translation: CASTIGGTQYF. Full variable domain (remainder filled in from reference TRBV7-9 and TRBJ2-5): DTGVSQNPRHKITKRGQNVTFRCDPISEHNRLYWYRQTLGQGPEFLTYFQNEAQLEKSRLLSDRFSAERPKGSFSTLEIQRTEQGDSAMYLCASTIGGTQYFGPGTRLLVL.

This clonotype was seen more than once but under ten times. This chain links TRBV10-3 with TRBJ1-2; D gene uncertain. Germline CDR1 and CDR2: ENHRY and SYGVKD. The CDR3 consists of 12 residues. V was shortened by 10 bases and J by 7 bases, with 16 bases between the two germline ends. The CDR3 DNA is TGTGCCACCCATCCCGAAGACGGTGGCTACACCTTC. Protein: CATHPEDGGYTF.

This clonotype was seen only a few times. V and J are TRBV7-9 and TRBJ1-2; TRBD1 agrees at 11 bases. Germline V CDR1 and CDR2: SEHNR, FQNEAQ (reference sequence). The CDR3 extends over 16 amino acids. The ends lost 5 bases at V and 6 bases at J; junction bases unmatched: 11. The CDR3 here is CASSRTRTGGGDGYTF. CDR3 coding DNA: TGTGCCAGCAGCCGCACCCGGACAGGGGGCGGTGATGGCTACACCTTC.

This clonotype was observed a handful of times. Since the CDR3 does not end with the conserved phenylalanine or tryptophan, this likely comes from a read error. It is unclear where the CDR3 begins or ends on the DNA, so no DNA is shown, and the CDR3 is as TCRdb lists it. The rearrangement links TRBV10-3 to TRBJ1-2; whether TRBD1, the table's D call, matches the DNA was not checked. Germline V gene lookup returns CDR1 ENHRY and CDR2 SYGVKD. The CDR3 has 13 residues if both end residues are counted. CDR3 sequence reads: CAISESESGQLSL.

The rearrangement links TRBV5-1 to TRBJ2-6; D is undetermined. CDR3 length: 14 residues. Germline assignment: CDR1 SGHRS and CDR2 YFSETQ. V lost 4 bases to trimming and J lost 4 bases, with 9 bases between them. Here the CDR3 reads CASSRDTGANVLTF. CDR3 bases: TGCGCCAGCAGCCGAGACACCGGGGCCAACGTCCTGACTTTC.

This clonotype was observed many times. This chain connects TRBV14 to TRBJ2-7, with D uncertain. CDR1 is SGHDN, CDR2 FVKESK, per germline. The CDR3 runs to 13 residues. The germline V and J ends were trimmed by 8 bases and 1 base, with 12 bases remaining between them. This CDR3 reads CASASYMSYEQYF. CDR3 coding DNA: TGTGCCAGCGCTAGTTACATGTCCTACGAGCAGTACTTC. Variable domain in full (rest from reference TRBV14 and TRBJ2-7): EAGVTQFPSHSVIEKGQTVTLRCDPISGHDNLYWYRRVMGKEIKFLLHFVKESKQDESGMPNNRFLAERTGGTYSTLKVQPAELEDSGVYFCASASYMSYEQYFGPGTRLTVT.

The table lists this clonotype with a few counts. The V call is TRBV2, the J call TRBJ1-5; D not resolved. In germline, CDR1 is SNHLY, CDR2 FYNNEI. V was shortened by 4 bases and J by 2 bases, with 9 bases between the two germline ends. The CDR3 covers 14 residues. Here the CDR3 reads CASSGVAGNQPQHF. The DNA of the CDR3 is TGTGCCAGCAGTGGGGTGGCAGGCAATCAGCCCCAGCATTTT.

The chain uses TRBV15 and TRBJ2-5; D is undetermined. The germline CDR1 and CDR2 sequences are LNHNV and YYDKDF (reference sequence). Trimming left V 0 bases short and J 2 bases short, with 4 bases between. The CDR3 covers 13 residues. This CDR3 is CATSRDVQETQYF. The CDR3, as DNA: TGTGCCACCAGCAGAGACGTACAAGAGACCCAGTACTTC.

The sample holds a few counts of this clonotype. The genes are TRBV10-3 and TRBJ2-5; no clear D gene. Per the germline V gene, CDR1 is ENHRY and CDR2 is SYGVKD. CDR3 length equals 12 residues. The V end lost 10 bases, the J end lost 4 bases, and 13 bases lay between the germline ends. The CDR3 sequence is CATSRIGETQYF. In DNA, the CDR3 is TGTGCCACATCGCGGATAGGAGAGACCCAGTACTTC.

J is TRBJ2-5 and V is TRBV4-1; the match to TRBD2 covers 12 bases. This CDR3 comprises 20 residues. Per the germline V gene, CDR1 is MGHRA and CDR2 is YSYEKL. V lost 0 bases to trimming and J lost 0 bases; unmatched junction nucleotides: 11. The CDR3 coding sequence is TGCGCCAGCAGCCAAGAAGGGGTACTAGCGGGGGGCCAAGACCAAGAGACCCAGTACTTC. Translated, it gives CASSQEGVLAGGQDQETQYF.

The CDR3: CASSQNQGAYEQYV. The CDR3 coding sequence is TGCGCCAGCAGCCAAAATCAGGGGGCCTACGAGCAGTACGTC. The chain has TRBV4-1 and TRBJ2-7, with 7 bases identical to TRBD1. Germline-derived CDR1 and CDR2 are MGHRA and YSYEKL. Trimming at V came to 2 bases and at J to 2 bases, leaving 3 bases not matched to a gene. The CDR3 length is 14 residues.

The chain has TRBV4-1 and TRBJ2-3, with 11 bases identical to TRBD2. This CDR3 contains 15 residues. J lost 6 bases, V lost 4 bases, and 6 bases had no gene match. Looked up from germline, CDR1 is MGHRA and CDR2 is YSYEKL. The CDR3 DNA reads as TGCGCCAGCAGCCCCCAGGGACTAGCGGTGGATACGCAGTATTTT. Amino acids: CASSPQGLAVDTQYF.

V gene TRBV4-1 combines with J gene TRBJ2-7, with D perhaps matching TRBD2 (6 bases). V gave up 3 bases and J gave up 0 bases, with 15 bases separating them. In germline, CDR1 is MGHRA, CDR2 YSYEKL. CDR3 length: 16 residues. The CDR3 is CASSHLPGGTSYEQYF. CDR3 nucleotides: TGCGCCAGCAGCCACCTGCCCGGGGGAACCTCCTACGAGCAGTACTTC.

The chain combines TRBV4-3 with TRBJ1-1; a weak D match, TRBD1 (6 bases). Per the germline V gene, CDR1 is LGHNA and CDR2 is YSLEER. The CDR3 spans 16 residues. Trimming cost V 0 bases and J 0 bases, with 11 bases left between them. The CDR3: CASSQDWTDLNTEAFF. The CDR3 DNA reads as TGCGCCAGCAGCCAAGATTGGACAGACTTGAACACTGAAGCTTTCTTT.

This chain connects TRBV12-3 or TRBV12-4 to TRBJ1-1, with 8 positions matching TRBD1. The CDR3 consists of 13 residues. V lost 4 bases, J lost 5 bases, and 3 bases stayed unmatched. CDR3: CASSWTGITEAFF. The CDR3 DNA reads TGTGCCAGCAGTTGGACAGGGATTACTGAAGCTTTCTTT.

This clonotype was recorded a few times. V usage is TRBV4-3 and J usage is TRBJ2-1; 7 bases are shared with TRBD2. This CDR3 is built from 16 residues. The V and J ends lost 0 bases and 16 bases, in that order; junction bases with no gene match: 18. Germline V lookup: CDR1 LGHNA, CDR2 YSLEER. The CDR3 loop reads CASSQDRLGTRGVFFF. The CDR3 DNA reads as TGCGCCAGCAGCCAAGATCGATTGGGCACCCGGGGGGTTTTCTTCTTC.